Here is one T cell receptor beta chain with its context. Its antigen is unidentified. CDR3 size: 13 residues. Trimming cost V 6 bases and J 6 bases, with 14 bases left between them. Germline V gene data show CDR1 as LGHNT and CDR2 as FRNRAP. This record belongs to a study of T cell responses to AZD1222 COVID-19 vaccine. Study-wide results and limits: Two doses of AZD1222 preceded a rise in Spike-specific TCR breadth and depth. Clonal diversity may have been underestimated, and the donors were mostly white British, with more females than males.

Measured with immunoSEQ multiplex PCR; TCRdb has only the in-frame clones, and not every one. The table includes around 200,000 clones, 85% to 95% detected once. The gene calls are TRBV12-5 and TRBJ1-1; TRBD1 might be the D (6 bases). This specimen consisted of peripheral blood, obtained 28 days after the second dose of the MenACWY control vaccine. The sequence was collected from an adult who received the MenACWY meningococcal vaccine as a control. CDR3 loop: CASGLTGRAEAFF. In nucleotides, the CDR3 is TGTGCTAGTGGCCTGACAGGAAGGGCTGAAGCTTTCTTT.